This TCR beta chain stems from a study of T-cell memory formation after mild COVID-19. Barcoded TCR alpha and TCR beta cDNA libraries with UMIs came from 5'RACE using constant-segment primers. TCRdb reprocessed the 5' RACE reads with MiXCR, giving one entry per CDR3 protein. The sample shows some 320,000 distinct CDR3 sequences, about 15% of them seen only once. The junction had 7 bases not matched to a gene; V was cut back by 5 bases and J by 0 bases. Germline lookup yields CDR1 SGHVS and CDR2 FNYEAQ. The CDR3 runs 16 residues. General study results and limits: Pre-infection memory contained some responding clones, which suggested that cross-reactive memory had joined. CD8+ contracting clones occupied EMRA, while CD4+ ones occupied mainly CM and EM. Clones that contracted from day 15 to 85 had balanced CD4/CD8; later expanders were CD4+ biased.

In regard to this clonotype: Its antigen is not identified.

This clonotype originated in a man aged 18 to 35 who had mild COVID-19 (a few samples of this study predate the infection). Cell type and time point are not known. Source material: PBMCs or a T cell subset sorted from them (not recorded which). The chain has TRBV7-6 and TRBJ1-2; the match to TRBD1 covers 9 bases. The CDR3 nucleotides read TGTGCCAGCAGCCCGGGACAGGGCACAGCTAACTATGGCTACACCTTC. Protein product: CASSPGQGTANYGYTF. The full variable domain, completed using reference TRBV7-6 and TRBJ1-2, is GAGVSQSPRYKVTKRGQDVALRCDPISGHVSLYWYRQALGQGPEFLTYFNYEAQQDKSGLPNDRFSAERPEGSISTLTIQRTEQRDSAMYRCASSPGQGTANYGYTFGSGTRLTVV.